The sequence of this T cell receptor (beta chain) was determined in a study of T-cell reconstitution after alpha-beta-depleted transplantation in children. Overall study findings and caveats: Roughly two months post-transplant, alpha-beta T cells reportedly originated from several hundred graft clones that had expanded. Newly generated T cells supplied most T-cell counts and diversity one year post-transplant.

Concerning this clonotype: Its antigen is unidentified.

Unique molecular identifiers tagged the TCRbeta library. One entry per CDR3 protein, called by TCRdb with MiXCR from the PCR reads. The data contain about 420,000 distinct CDR3 sequences, roughly 15% of them singletons. V shed 7 bases and J shed 3 bases, with 10 bases lying between them. This CDR3 region has 14 residues. The germline gives CDR1 MDHEN, CDR2 SYDVKM. Here the sequenced sample was PBMCs, mostly from graft donor cells, taken 360 days after TCRalphabeta/CD19-depleted stem cell transplant. The rearrangement joins TRBV28 to TRBJ2-6; D uncertain. This clonotype was sampled from a boy younger than two who had a stem cell transplant for Wiskott-Aldrich syndrome, so the T cells may come from the graft donor. For the CDR3, the DNA is TGTGCCAGCACCCCCCTCTTTGGGGCCAACGTCCTGACTTTC. This encodes CASTPLFGANVLTF.